The clone carrying this TCR beta chain has a handful of counts. Its target is unknown. PCR used 60 Vbeta primers and 13 Jbeta primers. Libraries were prepared by immunoSEQ multiplex PCR; TCRdb keeps only in-frame clonotypes and omits some of them. The sample shows more than 95,000 clones, around 10% of them seen only once. The source of the sample is a study of cytomegalovirus exposure and HLA in healthy donors. Study results and limitations: When presence/absence was analysed, sequencing depth was taken to be roughly uniform across donors.

Sequencing input: PBMCs. The receptor was derived from a man aged 40-49 years in good health and CMV-seropositive.

The CDR3 loop reads CASSLGSRAGQETQYF. As DNA, the CDR3 is TGTGCCAGCAGCTTAGGTTCCAGGGCAGGCCAAGAGACCCAGTACTTC. The J gene is TRBJ2-5, the V gene TRBV7-2; perhaps TRBD1 as D (5 bases). The CDR3 has 16 residues. Germline V gives CDR1 SGHTA, CDR2 FQGNSA. V shed 1 base and J shed 1 base, with 13 bases lying between them.